The T cell receptor (beta chain) under discussion was sequenced for a study of blood T cell repertoires in COVID-19. Whole-study context: Material from acute and convalescent COVID-19 was sourced from the United States, Italy and Spain. T cells, B-cell-depleted T cells, or PBMCs supplied cDNA or gDNA.

This clone came up once. CDR3 size: 14 residues. The V and J ends lost 6 bases and 8 bases, in that order; junction bases with no gene match: 5. Germline V CDR1 and CDR2: SGHVS, FQNEAQ. Authors' analysis steps: Amplification of reference gene primers provided the estimated nucleated cell counts. Sequenced by immunoSEQ multiplex PCR; TCRdb stores in-frame clones only, minus some. V, J and clone size are taken as reported in that table, and D and trimming were inferred from the DNA itself. The sample gives tens of thousands of clones, 90% of which show up once; roughly 2.5% is in the top ten. V and J are TRBV7-8 and TRBJ1-6; 9 nucleotides line up with TRBD1. Sequencing was carried out using peripheral blood. The sequence was collected from a man in his 70s with acute or convalescent COVID-19. The CDR3 reads CASRFGTGYSPLHF. CDR3 nucleotide sequence: TGTGCCAGCAGATTCGGGACAGGGTATTCACCCCTCCACTTT.